This TCR beta chain derives from a study of T cell repertoires in cytomegalovirus infection. Study context: Indications came from public TCR beta signatures; they pointed to CMV infection and to a matching HLA type.

The sample holds a few counts of this clonotype. The target antigen is unknown. MiXCR was run by TCRdb on the reads, yielding one entry per CDR3 protein. The data hold some 920,000 distinct CDR3 sequences, with 31% observed a single time. The CDR3 runs to 15 residues. With 5 bases clipped from V and 8 bases from J, the junction kept 12 bases outside the gene matches. General observations from the study: Ex vivo responses were dominated by HLA-C-restricted CMV-specific TCR beta clonotypes. Of the TCR beta families, the public ones yielded a cumulative frequency that identified carriers of CMV plus the relevant HLA.

The chain recombines TRBV12-3 or TRBV12-4 with TRBJ2-3; 8 bases map to TRBD2. Sample: cultured CD8+ T cells from PBMCs, taken from culture after CMV antigen stimulation. The clonotype comes from a human donor in good health (CMV status not recorded). Some clones in this sample may be carry-over from other donors' samples. The CDR3 loop is CASSSTRGAGGTQYF. CDR3 nucleotides: TGTGCCAGCAGTAGCACGCGGGGGGCCGGAGGTACGCAGTATTTT.